The 7 T cell receptor beta chains below come from one sample, sequenced in a study of cytomegalovirus exposure and HLA in healthy donors. Primers: 60 Vbeta forward and 13 Jbeta reverse. Profiling relied on immunoSEQ multiplex PCR, and the TCRdb table lists in-frame clones only, not all of them. The listing contains roughly 100,000 clones. What was sequenced was PBMCs. Receptors originate from a woman younger than 45 in good health and CMV-seronegative.

V usage is TRBV5-6 and J usage is TRBJ2-3; 10 bases fit TRBD2. This CDR3 region has 15 residues. Trimming cost V 0 bases and J 10 bases; bases outside gene matches: 8. Germline V CDR1 and CDR2: SGHDT, YYEEEE. This CDR3 reads CASSLGAGGPRPQYF. The CDR3 coding sequence is TGTGCCAGCAGCTTGGGAGCGGGGGGGCCCCGGCCGCAGTATTTT.

V and J are TRBV28 and TRBJ2-7; TRBD1 agrees at 11 bases. This CDR3 region has 15 residues. Germline V gives CDR1 MDHEN, CDR2 SYDVKM. V was pared by 6 bases and J by 1 base, with 5 bases of the junction left unmatched. CDR3 sequence: CASSPGQGGSYEQYF. The CDR3 DNA follows: TGTGCCAGCAGCCCGGGACAGGGGGGATCCTACGAGCAGTACTTC.

The chain uses TRBV28 and TRBJ1-2, with a tentative D call TRBD1 (5 bases). Trimming took off 8 bases at V and 2 bases at J, with 12 bases between the two ends. The germline V gene has CDR1 MDHEN and CDR2 SYDVKM. This CDR3 has 13 amino acids. CDR3 sequence (DNA): TGTGCCAGCGGGTCCTGGGGCAACTATGGCTACACCTTC. This codes for CASGSWGNYGYTF.

J is TRBJ2-1 and V is TRBV14; possible D gene TRBD2, 5 bases. The V gene lost 8 bases and the J gene lost 9 bases, with 26 bases spanning the gap. CDR3 size: 16 residues. Germline values: CDR1 SGHDN, CDR2 FVKESK. The CDR3: CASPPELRGSTFEQFF. In nucleotides, the CDR3 is TGTGCCAGCCCTCCGGAACTCCGGGGATCCACTTTTGAGCAGTTCTTC.

Concerning this clone: In the same sample, other DNA sequences code for this CDR3. The chain couples TRBV7-9 to TRBJ2-5; TRBD1 agrees at 12 bases. Trimming removed 5 bases from V and 3 bases from J; junction bases left unmatched: 7. Germline CDR1 SEHNR, CDR2 FQNEAQ (reference sequence). This CDR3 is 16 amino acids long. The CDR3 DNA reads TGTGCCAGCAGCGTCGGGACAGGGGGCTTGGAAGAGACCCAGTACTTC. It translates to CASSVGTGGLEETQYF.

This rearrangement joins TRBV2 to TRBJ2-7, with 9 bases lining up with TRBD1. With V trimmed by 6 bases and J by 7 bases, 7 bases remained unmatched. Germline-derived CDR1 and CDR2 are SNHLY and FYNNEI. The CDR3 loop spans 13 amino acids. In DNA, the CDR3 is TGTGCCAGCAGGCCGGGACAGGGCTTAGAGCAGTACTTC. Translation: CASRPGQGLEQYF.

The V call is TRBV5-6, the J call TRBJ1-1; possible D gene TRBD1, 5 bases. Germline loops: CDR1 SGHDT, CDR2 YYEEEE. This CDR3 region has 13 residues. V was cut by 5 bases and J by 3 bases, with 11 bases left in between. For the CDR3, the DNA is TGTGCCAGCAGAACGGGACTGGACACTGAAGCTTTCTTT. It encodes CASRTGLDTEAFF.